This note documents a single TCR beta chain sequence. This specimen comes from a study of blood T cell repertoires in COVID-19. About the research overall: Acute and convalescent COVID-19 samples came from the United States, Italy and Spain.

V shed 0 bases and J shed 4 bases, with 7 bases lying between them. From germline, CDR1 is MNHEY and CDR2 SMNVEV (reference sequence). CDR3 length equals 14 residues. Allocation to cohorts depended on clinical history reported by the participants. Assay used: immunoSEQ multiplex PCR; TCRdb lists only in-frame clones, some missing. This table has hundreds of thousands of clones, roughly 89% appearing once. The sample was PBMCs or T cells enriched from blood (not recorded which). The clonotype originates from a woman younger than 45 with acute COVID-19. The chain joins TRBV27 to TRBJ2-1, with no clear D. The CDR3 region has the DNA TGTGCCAGCAGTTTATCACAGACATACAATGAGCAGTTCTTC. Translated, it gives CASSLSQTYNEQFF.